The 8 T cell receptor beta chains given below trace back to one sample, sequenced in a study of blood T cells in healthy people across ages. Sample-barcoded 5' priming and a J-beta primer mix drove a second PCR of about 7 to 11 cycles. MiXCR, run by TCRdb on the 5' RACE reads, gives a single entry per CDR3 protein. The top ten hold 2.1% of the sample, which has under 2,000,000 distinct CDR3 sequences, 40% to 55% seen once. Sequences were obtained from blood. These receptors were obtained from a woman in her thirties or forties in good health.

V is TRBV9 and J is TRBJ1-2, with 8 bases identical to TRBD1. Looked up from germline, CDR1 is SGDLS and CDR2 is YYNGEE. The CDR3 sequence is 14 residues long. V lost 5 bases and J lost 4; bases outside the gene matches: 7. The CDR3 protein is CASRDRASTYGYTF. The CDR3 nucleotides read TGTGCCAGCAGGGACAGGGCTTCGACCTATGGCTACACCTTC.

Comment on this clonotype: Sequence at one end of the junction differs from germline and may be a read error. The chain couples TRBV3-1 to TRBJ2-3; 9 bases are shared with TRBD1. This CDR3 spans 16 amino acids. Germline CDR1 is LGHDT and CDR2 is YNNKEL (reference sequence). CDR3 region: CASSQAGQGLADTQYF. CDR3 sequence (DNA): TGTGCCAGCAGCCAAGCGGGACAGGGCCTCGCAGACACGCAGTATTTT.

As for this clonotype: The junction and the germline gene differ at one end; a read error may be behind it. The genes are TRBV7-7 and TRBJ1-4, with a tentative D call TRBD1 (6 bases). The CDR3 length is 17 residues. Germline V CDR1 and CDR2: SSHAT, FNYEAQ (reference sequence). CDR3 nucleotide sequence: TGTGCTAGCAGCCCGGACAGTTCGGGGGCAACTAATGAAAAACTGTTTTTT. Protein product: CASSPDSSGATNEKLFF.

This clonotype was seen a few times. The chain recombines TRBV12-3 or TRBV12-4 with TRBJ2-3, with TRBD1 as a possible D gene (5 bases). The V and J ends lost 3 bases and 0 bases respectively, with 13 bases between them. This CDR3 contains 16 residues. CDR3 protein: CASSFATGRSTDTQYF. In nucleotides, the CDR3 is TGTGCCAGCAGTTTTGCCACAGGACGGAGCACAGATACGCAGTATTTT.

This clonotype was seen a few times. DNA for the CDR3: TGTGCCAGCAGTTACTCGACGCCAGGAGCAGGACGGGATACGCAGTATTTT. Its translation: CASSYSTPGAGRDTQYF. The chain links TRBV6-5 to TRBJ2-3; D uncertain. V lost 0 bases and J lost 6, with 19 bases in between. CDR1 and CDR2 (germline): MNHEY, SVGAGI. The CDR3 is made up of 17 amino acids.

This clonotype appeared a few times. The chain couples TRBV29-1 to TRBJ2-3; 7 bases are shared with TRBD1. Germline-derived CDR1 and CDR2 are SQVTM and ANQGSEA. This CDR3 is 11 amino acids long. V lost 7 bases, J lost 10 bases, and 8 bases stayed unmatched. This CDR3 is CSESRGQSQYF. Written as DNA, the CDR3 is TGCAGCGAGAGCCGGGGACAGTCGCAGTATTTT.

This clonotype was seen a few times. V and J are TRBV6-6 and TRBJ2-4; unclear D gene. Germline CDR1 is MNHNY and CDR2 is SVGAGI (reference sequence). V lost 10 bases and J lost 0, with 10 bases in between. This CDR3 region has 13 residues. The CDR3 bases are TGTGCCACCACGGACCTAGCCAAAAACATTCAGTACTTC. It translates to CATTDLAKNIQYF.

The chain is built from TRBV10-3 and TRBJ2-3; D may match TRBD1 or TRBD2 (5 bases each). This CDR3 contains 14 residues. From germline, CDR1 is ENHRY and CDR2 SYGVKD. The V end lost 11 bases, the J end lost 4 bases, and 19 bases lay between the germline ends. CDR3 DNA sequence: TGTGCCTCTCACCGGGACCCGCGCTCAGATACGCAGTATTTT. Protein sequence: CASHRDPRSDTQYF.